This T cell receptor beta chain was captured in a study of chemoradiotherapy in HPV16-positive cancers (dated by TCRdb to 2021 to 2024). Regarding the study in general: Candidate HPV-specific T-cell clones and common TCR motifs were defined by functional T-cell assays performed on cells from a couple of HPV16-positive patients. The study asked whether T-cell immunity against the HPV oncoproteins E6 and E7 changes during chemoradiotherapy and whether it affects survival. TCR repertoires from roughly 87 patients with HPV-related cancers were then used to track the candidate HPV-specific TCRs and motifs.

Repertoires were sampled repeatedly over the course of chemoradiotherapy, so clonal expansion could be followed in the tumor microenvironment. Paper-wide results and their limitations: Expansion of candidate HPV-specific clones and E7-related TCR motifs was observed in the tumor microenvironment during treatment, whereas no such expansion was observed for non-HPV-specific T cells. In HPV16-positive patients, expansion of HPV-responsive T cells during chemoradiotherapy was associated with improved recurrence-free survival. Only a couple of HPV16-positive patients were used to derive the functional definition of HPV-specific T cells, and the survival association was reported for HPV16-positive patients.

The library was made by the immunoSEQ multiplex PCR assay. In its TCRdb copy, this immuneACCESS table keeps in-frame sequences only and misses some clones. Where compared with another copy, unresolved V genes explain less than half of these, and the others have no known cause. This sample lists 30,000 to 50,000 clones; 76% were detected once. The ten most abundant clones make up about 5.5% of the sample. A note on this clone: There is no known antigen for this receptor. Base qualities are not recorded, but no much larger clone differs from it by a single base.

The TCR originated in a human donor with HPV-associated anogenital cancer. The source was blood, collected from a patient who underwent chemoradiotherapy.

CDR3 loop: CASSSPDRGDTEAFF. The nucleotide sequence reads TGTGCCAGCAGTTCTCCGGACAGGGGAGACACTGAAGCTTTCTTT. The sequence links TRBV6-6 to TRBJ1-1; TRBD1 aligns with 9 central bases. The germline V gene (reference sequence) sets CDR1 to MNHNY and CDR2 to SVGAGI. The CDR3 contains 15 residues, cysteine and phenylalanine counted. Only the CDR3 portion is preserved as DNA: 45 bases, with reading frame beginning at the first base. V has 4 bases trimmed and J has 3 bases trimmed; junction bases matching no gene number 6.